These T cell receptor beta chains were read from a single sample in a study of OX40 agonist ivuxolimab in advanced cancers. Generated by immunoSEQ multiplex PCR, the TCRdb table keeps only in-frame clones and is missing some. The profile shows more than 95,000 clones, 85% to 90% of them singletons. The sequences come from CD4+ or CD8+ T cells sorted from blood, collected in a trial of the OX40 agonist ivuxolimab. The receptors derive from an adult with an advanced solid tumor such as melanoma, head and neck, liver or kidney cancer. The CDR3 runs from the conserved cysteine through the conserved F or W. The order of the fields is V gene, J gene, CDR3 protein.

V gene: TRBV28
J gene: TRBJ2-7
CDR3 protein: CATSQGDTIYEQYF

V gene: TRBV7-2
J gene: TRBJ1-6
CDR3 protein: CASSSSGTGFNSPLHF

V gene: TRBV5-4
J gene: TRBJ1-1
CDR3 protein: CASSLERNTEAFF

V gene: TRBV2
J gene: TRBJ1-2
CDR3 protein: CASSRQGNLASDGYTF

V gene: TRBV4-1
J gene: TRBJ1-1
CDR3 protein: CASSSRNTEAFF

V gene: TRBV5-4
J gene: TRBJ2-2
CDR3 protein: CASSLGPGGAGTGELFF

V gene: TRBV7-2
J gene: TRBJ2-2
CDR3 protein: CASSLLAQVAGELFF

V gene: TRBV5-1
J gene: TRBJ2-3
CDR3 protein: CASSLERGDTQYF

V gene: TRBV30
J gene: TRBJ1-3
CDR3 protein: CAWRPGTGSGNTIYF

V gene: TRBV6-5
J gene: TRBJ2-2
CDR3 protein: CASSYSELANTGELFF

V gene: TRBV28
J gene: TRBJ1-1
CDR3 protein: CASSLSLGTEAFF

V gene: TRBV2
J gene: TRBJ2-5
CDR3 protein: CASRSGGFETQYF

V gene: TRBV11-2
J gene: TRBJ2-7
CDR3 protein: CASSLPGSGVYEQYF

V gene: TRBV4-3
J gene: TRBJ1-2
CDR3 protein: CASSQEQGDGYTF

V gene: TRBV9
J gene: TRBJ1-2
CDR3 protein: CASSGGQGDYGYTF

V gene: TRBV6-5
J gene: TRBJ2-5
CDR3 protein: CASIAGAGRTQYF

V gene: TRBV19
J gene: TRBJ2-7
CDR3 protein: CASSTGGSLPKSYEQYF

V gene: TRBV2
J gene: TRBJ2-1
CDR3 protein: CASSRDRGVDEQFF

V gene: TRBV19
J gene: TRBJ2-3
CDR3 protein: CASSMGQGLRTDTQYF

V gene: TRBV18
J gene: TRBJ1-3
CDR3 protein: CASSPQGSSGNTIYF

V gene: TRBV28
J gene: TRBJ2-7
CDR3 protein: CASSLSIPYEQYF

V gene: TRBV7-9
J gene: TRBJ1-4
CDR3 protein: CASSLVTGSNEKLFF

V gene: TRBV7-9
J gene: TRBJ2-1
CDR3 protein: CASSFGTTNEQFF

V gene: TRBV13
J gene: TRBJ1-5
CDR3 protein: CASSPRRSVVYNQPQHF

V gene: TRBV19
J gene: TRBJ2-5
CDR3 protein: CASSKDTARETQYF

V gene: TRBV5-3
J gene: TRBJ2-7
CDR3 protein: CAQTYEQYF

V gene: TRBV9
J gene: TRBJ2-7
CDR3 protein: CASSVSDSTYEQYF

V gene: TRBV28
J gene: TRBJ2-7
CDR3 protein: CASSFRAGSYEQYF

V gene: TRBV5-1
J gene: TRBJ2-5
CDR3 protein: CASSSPLAGVQETQYF

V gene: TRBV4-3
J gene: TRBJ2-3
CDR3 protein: CASSQQGSTDTQYF

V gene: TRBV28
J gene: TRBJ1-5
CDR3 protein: CASSKGRIGNQPQHF

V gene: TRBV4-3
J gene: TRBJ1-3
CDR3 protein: CASSPTGPGSGNTIYF

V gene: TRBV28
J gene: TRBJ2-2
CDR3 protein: CASSEGQVGPGELFF

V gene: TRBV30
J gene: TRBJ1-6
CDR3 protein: CAWSRTGWNSPLHF

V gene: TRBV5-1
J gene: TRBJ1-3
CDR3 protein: CASSLVAGSGNTIYF

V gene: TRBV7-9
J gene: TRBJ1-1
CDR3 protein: CASSSDRVFKFTEAFF

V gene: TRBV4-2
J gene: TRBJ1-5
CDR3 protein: CASSQVTDRVRSQHF

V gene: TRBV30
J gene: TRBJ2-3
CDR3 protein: CAWSHGLAGGRSTDTQYF

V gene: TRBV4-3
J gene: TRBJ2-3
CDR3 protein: CASSRKEEDTQYF

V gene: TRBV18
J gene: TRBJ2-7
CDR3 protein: CASSQDGYEQYF

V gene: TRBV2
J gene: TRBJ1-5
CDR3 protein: CASSEEAGGDQPQHF

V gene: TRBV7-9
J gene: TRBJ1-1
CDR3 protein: CASSRGAGGRNTEAFF

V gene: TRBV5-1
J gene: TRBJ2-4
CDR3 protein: CASSGGGDRGQNIQYF

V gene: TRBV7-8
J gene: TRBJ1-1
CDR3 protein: CASSFGGNTEAFF

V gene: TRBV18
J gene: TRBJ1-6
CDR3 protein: CASRRDNGQSPLHF

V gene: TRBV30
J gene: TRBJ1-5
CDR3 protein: CAWSVSTGRDQPQHF